This T cell receptor (beta chain) was profiled in a study of neurological immune-mediated disorders. The CDR3 is 18 amino acids. Trimming shortened V by 2 bases and J by 1 base, and 20 bases separated the two germline ends. The study built sorted libraries from some 930,000 CD4+ or CD8+ T cells. This clonotype appeared many times. TCRdb called the 5' RACE reads again in MiXCR, with one record for every CDR3 protein. The repertoire holds approximately 40,000 distinct CDR3 sequences, with nearly 5% as singletons. The V gene is TRBV6-7, the J gene TRBJ2-5; possible D gene TRBD1, 6 bases. TRBV6-7 is marked as an open reading frame, function uncertain. The sequence derives from a young man in good health. The sequencing sample was made of CD4+ T cells from blood. CDR3 sequence (DNA): TGTGCCAGCAGTTACACGCACCAACCCGACAGGCCCCAAGAGACCCAGTACTTC. As protein: CASSYTHQPDRPQETQYF.